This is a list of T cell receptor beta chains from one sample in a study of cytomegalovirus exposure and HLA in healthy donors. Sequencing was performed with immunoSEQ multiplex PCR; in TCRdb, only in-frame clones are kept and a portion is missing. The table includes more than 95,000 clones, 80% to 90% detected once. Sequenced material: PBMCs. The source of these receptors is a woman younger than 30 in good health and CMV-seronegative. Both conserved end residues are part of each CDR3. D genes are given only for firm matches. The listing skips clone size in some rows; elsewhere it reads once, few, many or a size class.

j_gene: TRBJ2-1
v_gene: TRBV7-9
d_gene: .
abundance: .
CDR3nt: TGTGCCAGCACTCCCGAGAGATCGGACAATGAGCAGTTCTTC
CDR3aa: CASTPERSDNEQFF

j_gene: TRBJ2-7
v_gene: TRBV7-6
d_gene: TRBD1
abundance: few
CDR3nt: TGTGCCAGCAGCTCAGGGGACAGGTTTATGGACGAGCAGTACTTC
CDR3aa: CASSSGDRFMDEQYF

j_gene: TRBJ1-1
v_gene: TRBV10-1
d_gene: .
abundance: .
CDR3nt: TGCGCCAGCCGGTGGGGGGGCATGGGGGAAATGAACACTGAAGCTTTCTTT
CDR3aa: CASRWGGMGEMNTEAFF

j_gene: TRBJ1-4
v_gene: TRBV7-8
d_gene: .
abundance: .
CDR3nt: TGTGCCAGCAGCTTAGTCATCCGACAAACAACTAATGAAAAACTGTTTTTT
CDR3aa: CASSLVIRQTTNEKLFF

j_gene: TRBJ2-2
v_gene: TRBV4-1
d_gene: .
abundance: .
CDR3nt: TGCGCCAGCAGCCAAAATGCGGCGGCTCGCACCGGGGAGCTGTTTTTT
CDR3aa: CASSQNAAARTGELFF

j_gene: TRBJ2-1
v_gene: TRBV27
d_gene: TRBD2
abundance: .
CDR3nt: TGTGCCAGCAGTCTGAATATGGGACTAGCGGGTTCCCTTAATGAGCAGTTCTTC
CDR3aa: CASSLNMGLAGSLNEQFF

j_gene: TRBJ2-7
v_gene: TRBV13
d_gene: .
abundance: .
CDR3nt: TGTGCCAGCAGCACAACCAACGTACTAGGAGCCCACGAGCAGTACTTC
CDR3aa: CASSTTNVLGAHEQYF

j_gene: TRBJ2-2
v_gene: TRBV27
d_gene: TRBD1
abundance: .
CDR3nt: TGTGCCAGCAGTAAAGACAGGGATCCCGGGGAGCTGTTTTTT
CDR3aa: CASSKDRDPGELFF

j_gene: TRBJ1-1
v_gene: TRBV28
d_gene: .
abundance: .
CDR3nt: TGTGCCAGCAGTTTGACAGGGAACACTGAAGCTTTCTTT
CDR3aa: CASSLTGNTEAFF

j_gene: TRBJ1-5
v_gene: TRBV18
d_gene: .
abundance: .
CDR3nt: TGTGCCAGCTCACCACCTTCAGAACAGGGAAGACAGCCCCAGCATTTT
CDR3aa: CASSPPSEQGRQPQHF

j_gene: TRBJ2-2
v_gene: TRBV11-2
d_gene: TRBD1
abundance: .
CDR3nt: TGTGCCAGCAGCGACAGGGTCGCGGGGGAGCTGTTTTTT
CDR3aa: CASSDRVAGELFF

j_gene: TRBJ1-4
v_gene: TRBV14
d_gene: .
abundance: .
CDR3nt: TGTGCCAGCAGCCAAGTACGGGGGACCTCTGAAAAACTGTTTTTT
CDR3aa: CASSQVRGTSEKLFF

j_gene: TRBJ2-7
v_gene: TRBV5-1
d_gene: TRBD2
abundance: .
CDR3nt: TGCGCCAGCAGCTTGGCCCCTAGCGGGGACTACGAGCAGTACTTC
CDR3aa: CASSLAPSGDYEQYF

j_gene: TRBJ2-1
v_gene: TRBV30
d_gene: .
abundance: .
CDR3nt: TGTGCCTGGGTTCGCGGTAATTCCTACAATGAGCAGTTCTTC
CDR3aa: CAWVRGNSYNEQFF

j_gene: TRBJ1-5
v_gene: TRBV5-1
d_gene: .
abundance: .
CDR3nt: TGCGCCAGCAGCTTGGAACCCGGGGTTAGCAATCAGCCCCAGCATTTT
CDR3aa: CASSLEPGVSNQPQHF

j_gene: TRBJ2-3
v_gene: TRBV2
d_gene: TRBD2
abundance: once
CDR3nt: TGTGCCAGCAGTGAAATCGGGGGGGTCCCAGATACGCAGTATTTT
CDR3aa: CASSEIGGVPDTQYF

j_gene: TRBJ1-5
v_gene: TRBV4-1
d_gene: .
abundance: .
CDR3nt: TGCGCCAGCAGCCAATCACAGGGATTTACGGGTCAGCCCCAGCATTTT
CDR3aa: CASSQSQGFTGQPQHF

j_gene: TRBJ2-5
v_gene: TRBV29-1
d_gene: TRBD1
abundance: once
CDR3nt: TGCAGCGTTACCCGAGACAGGGGGACCCAGTACTTC
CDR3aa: CSVTRDRGTQYF

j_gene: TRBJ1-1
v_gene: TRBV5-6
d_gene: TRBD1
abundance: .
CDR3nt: TGTGCCAGCAGCTGGGGGACAGGGACTAACACTGAAGCTTTCTTT
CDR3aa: CASSWGTGTNTEAFF

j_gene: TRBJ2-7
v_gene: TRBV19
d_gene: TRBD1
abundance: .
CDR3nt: TGTGCCAGTAGGGGGACAGCAAGCGAGCAGTACTTC
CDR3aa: CASRGTASEQYF

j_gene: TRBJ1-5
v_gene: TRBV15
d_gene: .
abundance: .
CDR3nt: TGTGCCACCAGCAGAGATCGGGGTGCTCAGCCCCAGCATTTT
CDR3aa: CATSRDRGAQPQHF

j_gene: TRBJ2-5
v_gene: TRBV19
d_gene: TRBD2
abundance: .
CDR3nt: TGTGCCAGCGCGCGGGGGGCAGTCCAAGAGACCCAGTACTTC
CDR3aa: CASARGAVQETQYF

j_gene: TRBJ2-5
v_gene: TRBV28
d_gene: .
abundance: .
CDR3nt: TGTGCCAGCAGCCAACGAGAGGGATCGCGGGACCGGAGGGAGACCCAGTACTTC
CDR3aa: CASSQREGSRDRRETQYF

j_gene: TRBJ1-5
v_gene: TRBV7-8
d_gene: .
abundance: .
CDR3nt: TGTGCCAGCAGCTTATCCCGGGGGAATCAGCCCCAGCATTTT
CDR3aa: CASSLSRGNQPQHF

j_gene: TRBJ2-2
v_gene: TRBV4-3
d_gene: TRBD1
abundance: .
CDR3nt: TGCGCCAGCAGCCGGACGGGACAGGGGGTCATCACCGGGGAGCTGTTTTTT
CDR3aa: CASSRTGQGVITGELFF

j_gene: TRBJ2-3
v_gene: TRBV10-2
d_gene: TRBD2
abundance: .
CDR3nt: TGCGCCAGCAGAACAGCGGGGGGATCCACAGATACGCAGTATTTT
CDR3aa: CASRTAGGSTDTQYF

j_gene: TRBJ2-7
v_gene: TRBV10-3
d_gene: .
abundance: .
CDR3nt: TGTGCCATCAGTAGACAGGGAGGCCCCTACGAGCAGTACTTC
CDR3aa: CAISRQGGPYEQYF

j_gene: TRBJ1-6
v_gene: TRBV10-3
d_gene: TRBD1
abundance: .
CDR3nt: TGTGCCATCAAGGCAGGGGGCAATTCACCCCTCCACTTT
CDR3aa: CAIKAGGNSPLHF

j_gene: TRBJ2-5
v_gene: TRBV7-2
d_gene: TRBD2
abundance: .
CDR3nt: TGTGCCAGCAGCCAAAGAACCGGGAGACTAGCGCCTTACTTC
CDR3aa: CASSQRTGRLAPYF

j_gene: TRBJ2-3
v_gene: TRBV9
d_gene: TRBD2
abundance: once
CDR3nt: TGTGCCAGCAGCGTAGAGTCAGGCGGGGGGGTTGGCACAGATACGCAGTATTTT
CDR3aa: CASSVESGGGVGTDTQYF

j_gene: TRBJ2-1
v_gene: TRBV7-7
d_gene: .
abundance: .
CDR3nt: TGTGCTAGCAGCTTAGATTCTAGCGGAGCCGAGGGGGGGCAGTTCTTC
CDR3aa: CASSLDSSGAEGGQFF

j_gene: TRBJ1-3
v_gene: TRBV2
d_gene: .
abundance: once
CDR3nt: TGTGCCAGCAGTGAAGCGGCCCTGGGAAACACCATATATTTT
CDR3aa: CASSEAALGNTIYF

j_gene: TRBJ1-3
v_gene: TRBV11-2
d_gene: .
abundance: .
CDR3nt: TGTGCCAGCAGCTTCTTTCAGGGTTTCGGAAACACCATATATTTT
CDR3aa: CASSFFQGFGNTIYF

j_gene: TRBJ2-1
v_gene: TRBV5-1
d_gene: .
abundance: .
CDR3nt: TGCGCCAGCAGCTCTGGAGGCGGGAACTCCTACAATGAGCAGTTCTTC
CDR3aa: CASSSGGGNSYNEQFF

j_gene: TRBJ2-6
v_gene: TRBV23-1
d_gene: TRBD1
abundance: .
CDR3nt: TGCGCCAGCAGTTCAGGGCCGGGACAGGGGACGGCTGGGGCCAACGTCCTGACTTTC
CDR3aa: CASSSGPGQGTAGANVLTF

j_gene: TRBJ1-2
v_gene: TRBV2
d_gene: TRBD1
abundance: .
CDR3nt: TGTGCCAGCAGTAACAGGGGGATCAACTATGGCTACACCTTC
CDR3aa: CASSNRGINYGYTF

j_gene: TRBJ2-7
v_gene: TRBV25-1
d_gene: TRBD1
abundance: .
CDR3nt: TGTGCCAGCAGTGGTGGGACAGGGTTCCCCTACGAGCAGTACTTC
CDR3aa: CASSGGTGFPYEQYF

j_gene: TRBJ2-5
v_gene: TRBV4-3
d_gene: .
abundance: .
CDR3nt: TGCGCCAGCAGCCAAGAGGAGGGCCAGGAACAAGAGACCCAGTACTTC
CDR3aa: CASSQEEGQEQETQYF

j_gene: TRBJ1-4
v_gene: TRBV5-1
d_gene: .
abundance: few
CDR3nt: TGCGCCAGCAAGGGGTTAGCTAATGAAAAACTGTTTTTT
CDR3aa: CASKGLANEKLFF

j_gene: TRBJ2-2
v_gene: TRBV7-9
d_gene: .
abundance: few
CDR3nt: TGTGCCAGCAGCCCCGACTTGACCGGGGAGCTGTTTTTT
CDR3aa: CASSPDLTGELFF

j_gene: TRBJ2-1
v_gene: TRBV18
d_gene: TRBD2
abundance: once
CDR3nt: TGTGCCAGCTCAACCGGGCTAGCGGAGTACAATGAGCAGTTCTTC
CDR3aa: CASSTGLAEYNEQFF

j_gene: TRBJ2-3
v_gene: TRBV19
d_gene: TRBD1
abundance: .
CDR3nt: TGTGCCAGTAGAGGCCGGGACAGCCCCACAGATACGCAGTATTTT
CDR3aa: CASRGRDSPTDTQYF

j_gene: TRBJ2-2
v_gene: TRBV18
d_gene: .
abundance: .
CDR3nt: TGTGCCAGCTCACCACCGGTCAGGGGCCCGAACACCGGGGAGCTGTTTTTT
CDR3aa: CASSPPVRGPNTGELFF

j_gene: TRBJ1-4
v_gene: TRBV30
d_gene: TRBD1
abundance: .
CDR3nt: TGTGCCCAAAGCCGCCCGACAGGGGTGAATGAAAAACTGTTTTTT
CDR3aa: CAQSRPTGVNEKLFF

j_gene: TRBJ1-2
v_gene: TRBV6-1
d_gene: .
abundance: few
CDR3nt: TGTGCCAGCACCCCGGGACAACTCGTCACTGGTGGCTACACCTTC
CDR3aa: CASTPGQLVTGGYTF

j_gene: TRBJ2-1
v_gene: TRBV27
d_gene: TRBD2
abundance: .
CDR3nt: TGTGCCAGCAGCCGACTGCCAGGGCTAGCGGGAGAGTCATCCTACAATGAGCAGTTCTTC
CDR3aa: CASSRLPGLAGESSYNEQFF

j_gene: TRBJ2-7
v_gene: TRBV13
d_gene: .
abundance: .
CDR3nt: TGTGCCAGCAGCTCCTCGGCCTATTTGGGGACTCTAGGGAGCTCCTACGAGCAGTACTTC
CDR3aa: CASSSSAYLGTLGSSYEQYF

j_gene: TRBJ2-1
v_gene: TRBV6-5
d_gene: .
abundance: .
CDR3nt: TGTGCCAGCAATCCAGGGTTGGGGAGGGAGCAGTTCTTC
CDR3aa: CASNPGLGREQFF

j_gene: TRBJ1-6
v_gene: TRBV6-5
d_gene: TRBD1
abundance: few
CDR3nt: TGTGCCAGCAGTTACCTGCGCAGGGGGGACGATTCACCCCTCCACTTT
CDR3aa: CASSYLRRGDDSPLHF

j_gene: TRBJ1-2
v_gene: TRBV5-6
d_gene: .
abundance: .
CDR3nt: TGTGCCAGCAGGGGAACAGGCGGTGGGCACTATGGCTACACCTTC
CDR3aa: CASRGTGGGHYGYTF

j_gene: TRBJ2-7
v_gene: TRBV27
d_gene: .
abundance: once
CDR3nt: TGTGCCAGCAGTTCTCTTAAGAGCTCCTACGAGCAGTACTTC
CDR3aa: CASSSLKSSYEQYF

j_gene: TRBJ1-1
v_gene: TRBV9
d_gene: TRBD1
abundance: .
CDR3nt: TGTGCCAGCAGCTCTCGCAGCGACCAGGGGGCACTACTGATGGGCACTGAAGCTTTCTTT
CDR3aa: CASSSRSDQGALLMGTEAFF

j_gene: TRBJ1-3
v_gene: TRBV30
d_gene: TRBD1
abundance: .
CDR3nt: TGTGCCTGGAGCCGGGACAGCGGCTCTGGAAACACCATATATTTT
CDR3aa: CAWSRDSGSGNTIYF

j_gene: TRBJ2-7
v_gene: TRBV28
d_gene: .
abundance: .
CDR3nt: TGTGCCAGCAACCCTCCGGGACAATCGACCTACGAGCAGTACTTC
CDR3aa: CASNPPGQSTYEQYF